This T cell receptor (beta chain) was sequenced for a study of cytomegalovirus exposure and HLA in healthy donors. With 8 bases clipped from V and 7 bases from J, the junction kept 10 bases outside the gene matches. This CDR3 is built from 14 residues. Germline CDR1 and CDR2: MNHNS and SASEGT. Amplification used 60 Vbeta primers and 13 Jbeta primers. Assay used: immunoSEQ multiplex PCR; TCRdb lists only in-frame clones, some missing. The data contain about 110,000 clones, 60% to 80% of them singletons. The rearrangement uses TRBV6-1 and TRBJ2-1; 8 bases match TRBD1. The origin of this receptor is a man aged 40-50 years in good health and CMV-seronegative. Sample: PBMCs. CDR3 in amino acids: CASDSPTGVNEQFF. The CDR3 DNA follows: TGTGCCAGCGACTCCCCGACAGGGGTTAATGAGCAGTTCTTC.